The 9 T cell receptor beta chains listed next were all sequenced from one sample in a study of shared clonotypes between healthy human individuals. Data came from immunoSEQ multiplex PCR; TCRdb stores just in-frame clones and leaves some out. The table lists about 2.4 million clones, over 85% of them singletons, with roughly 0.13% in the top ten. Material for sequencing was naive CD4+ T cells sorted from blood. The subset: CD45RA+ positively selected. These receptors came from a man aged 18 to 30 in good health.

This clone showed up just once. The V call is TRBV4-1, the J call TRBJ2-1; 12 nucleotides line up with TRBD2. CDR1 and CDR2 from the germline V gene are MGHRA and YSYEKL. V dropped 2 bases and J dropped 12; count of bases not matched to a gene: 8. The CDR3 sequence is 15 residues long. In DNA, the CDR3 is TGCGCCAGCAGCCAATCGGCTAGCGGGAGGGCCGGGCAGTTCTTC. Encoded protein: CASSQSASGRAGQFF.

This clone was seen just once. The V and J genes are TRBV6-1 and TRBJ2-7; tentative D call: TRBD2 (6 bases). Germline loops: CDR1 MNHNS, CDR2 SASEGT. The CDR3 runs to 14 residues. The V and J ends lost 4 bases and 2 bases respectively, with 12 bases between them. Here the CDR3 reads CASSVAEGPYEQYF. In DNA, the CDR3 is TGTGCCAGCAGTGTGGCGGAGGGCCCCTACGAGCAGTACTTC.

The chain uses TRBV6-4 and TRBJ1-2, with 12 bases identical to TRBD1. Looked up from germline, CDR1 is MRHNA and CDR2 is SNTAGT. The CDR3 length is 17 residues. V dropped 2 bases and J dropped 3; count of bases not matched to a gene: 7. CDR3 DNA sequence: TGTGCCAGCAGTGACGCGGGACAGGGGGCCGGCTACTATGGCTACACCTTC. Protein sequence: CASSDAGQGAGYYGYTF.

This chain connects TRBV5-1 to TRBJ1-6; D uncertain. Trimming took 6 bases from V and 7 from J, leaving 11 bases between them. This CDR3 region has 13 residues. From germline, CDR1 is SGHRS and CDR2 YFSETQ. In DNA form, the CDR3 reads TGCGCCAGCACCGAAGACGGGAATTCACCCCTCCACTTT. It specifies CASTEDGNSPLHF.

For the CDR3, the DNA is TGTGCCAGCAGTTACGCCATTGACGCATCCCTCCACTTT. This encodes CASSYAIDASLHF. The V call is TRBV6-5, the J call TRBJ1-6, with D unclear. V lost 2 bases to trimming and J lost 14 bases, with 13 bases between them. In germline, CDR1 is MNHEY, CDR2 SVGAGI. This CDR3 is 13 amino acids long.

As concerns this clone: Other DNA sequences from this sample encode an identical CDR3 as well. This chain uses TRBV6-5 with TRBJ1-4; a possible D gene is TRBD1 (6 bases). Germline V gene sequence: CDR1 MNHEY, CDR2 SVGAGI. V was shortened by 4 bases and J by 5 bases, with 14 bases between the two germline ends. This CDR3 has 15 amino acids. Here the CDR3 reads CASSSQGLGNEKLFF. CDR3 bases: TGTGCCAGCAGTTCCCAGGGGTTGGGAAATGAAAAACTGTTTTTT.

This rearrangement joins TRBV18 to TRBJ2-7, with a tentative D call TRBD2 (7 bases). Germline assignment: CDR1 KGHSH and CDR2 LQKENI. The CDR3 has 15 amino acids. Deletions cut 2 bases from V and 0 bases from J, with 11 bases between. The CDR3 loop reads CASSPGGGPSYEQYF. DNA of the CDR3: TGTGCCAGCTCACCAGGGGGGGGGCCCTCCTACGAGCAGTACTTC.

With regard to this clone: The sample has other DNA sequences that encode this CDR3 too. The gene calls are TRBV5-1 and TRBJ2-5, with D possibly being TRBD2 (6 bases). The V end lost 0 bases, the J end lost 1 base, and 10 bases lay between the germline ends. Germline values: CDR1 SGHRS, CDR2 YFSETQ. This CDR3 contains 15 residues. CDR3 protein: CASSLGVGGQETQYF. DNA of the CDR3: TGCGCCAGCAGCTTGGGAGTCGGGGGCCAAGAGACCCAGTACTTC.

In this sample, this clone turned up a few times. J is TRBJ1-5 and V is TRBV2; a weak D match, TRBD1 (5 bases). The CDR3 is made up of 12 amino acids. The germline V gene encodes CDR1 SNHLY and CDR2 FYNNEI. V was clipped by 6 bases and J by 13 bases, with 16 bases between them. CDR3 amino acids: CASSSSGTTQHF. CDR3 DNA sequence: TGTGCCAGCAGCTCATCAGGGACTACGCAGCATTTT.